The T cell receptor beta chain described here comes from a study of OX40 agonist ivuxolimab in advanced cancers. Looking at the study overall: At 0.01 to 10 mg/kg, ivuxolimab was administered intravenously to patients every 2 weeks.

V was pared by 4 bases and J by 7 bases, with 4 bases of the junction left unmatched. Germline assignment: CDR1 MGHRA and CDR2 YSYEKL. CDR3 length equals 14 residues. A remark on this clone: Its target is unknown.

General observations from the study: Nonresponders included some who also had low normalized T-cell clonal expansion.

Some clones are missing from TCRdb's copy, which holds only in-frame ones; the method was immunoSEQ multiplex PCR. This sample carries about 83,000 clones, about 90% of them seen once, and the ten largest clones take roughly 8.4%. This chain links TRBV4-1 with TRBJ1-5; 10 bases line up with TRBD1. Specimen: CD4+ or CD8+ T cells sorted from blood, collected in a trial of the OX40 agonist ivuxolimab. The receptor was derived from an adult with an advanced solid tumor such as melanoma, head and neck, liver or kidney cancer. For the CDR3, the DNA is TGCGCCAGCAGCCCCGGGACAGGGGTCCAGCCCCAGCATTTT. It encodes CASSPGTGVQPQHF.